What follows are 12 T cell receptor beta chains derived from one specimen sequenced in a study of human T cells and chemical hapten exposure. Regarding time point: patch test 1, 2 weeks after DPC sensitization. The treatment is: therapeutic diphenylcyclopropenone sensitization with weekly scalp DPC. In TCRdb, the RACE reads were re-called with MiXCR into one record per CDR3 protein. The table shows about 340,000 distinct CDR3 sequences, with roughly 6.9% occurring only once. The sequences come from whole blood, collected in connection with sensitization to the hapten diphenylcyclopropenone (DPC). These receptors came from a woman aged 18-30 years with alopecia areata. Some clones in this sample may be carry-over from other donors' samples.

The chain couples TRBV6-2 or TRBV6-3 to TRBJ1-5; D remains ambiguous. V was clipped by 4 bases and J by 0 bases, with 13 bases between them. Germline V gene data show CDR1 as MNHEY and CDR2 as SVGEGT. This CDR3 is 16 amino acids long. CDR3 residues: CASSWIGPSSNQPQHF. The CDR3 DNA reads TGTGCCAGCAGTTGGATCGGACCTTCTAGCAATCAGCCCCAGCATTTT.

CDR3 sequence reads: CSVEDRWDEQYF. The CDR3 DNA follows: TGCAGCGTTGAAGATAGGTGGGATGAGCAGTACTTC. The rearrangement uses TRBV29-1 and TRBJ2-7; D is undetermined. V lost 0 bases, J lost 7 bases, and 10 bases lay in between. Germline-derived CDR1 and CDR2 are SQVTM and ANQGSEA. The CDR3 runs 12 residues.

Many counts were recorded for this clonotype. The chain combines TRBV15 with TRBJ2-3; D may be TRBD2 (5 bases). Germline lookup yields CDR1 LNHNV and CDR2 YYDKDF (reference sequence). V gave up 0 bases and J gave up 2 bases, with 12 bases separating them. CDR3 size: 16 residues. For the CDR3, the DNA is TGTGCCACCAGCAGAGATAAAAGCGGAGCCACAGATACGCAGTATTTT. Amino acid sequence: CATSRDKSGATDTQYF.

This clonotype came up a few times. This chain connects TRBV28 to TRBJ2-7; D possibly matches TRBD1 or TRBD2 (5 bases each). The CDR3 runs to 14 residues. Trimming left V 2 bases short and J 6 bases short, with 14 bases between. CDR1 and CDR2 (germline): MDHEN, SYDVKM. The CDR3 DNA is TGTGCCAGCAGTTTAGGGTTGAGGGGATCCGAGCAGTACTTC. It codes for CASSLGLRGSEQYF.

The chain joins TRBV2 to TRBJ1-1; weak D call: TRBD1 (6 bases). CDR1 and CDR2 (germline): SNHLY, FYNNEI. The CDR3 runs 17 residues. The V gene lost 0 bases and the J gene lost 5 bases, with 19 bases spanning the gap. The CDR3 region is CASSEAPGHSGRTEAFF. Written as DNA, the CDR3 is TGTGCCAGCAGTGAAGCGCCGGGACACTCAGGGAGGACTGAAGCTTTCTTT.

The chain has TRBV27 and TRBJ2-7; D ambiguous. Trimming shortened V by 2 bases and J by 2 bases, and 7 bases separated the two germline ends. The germline gives CDR1 MNHEY, CDR2 SMNVEV (reference sequence). This CDR3 is 13 amino acids long. CDR3 sequence reads: CASSLSQPYEQYF. In nucleotides, the CDR3 is TGTGCCAGCAGTTTAAGCCAACCCTACGAGCAGTACTTC.

This clonotype came up many times. The rearrangement links TRBV18 to TRBJ2-3; TRBD1 aligns across 7 bases. Germline trimming cut 6 bases from V and 3 bases from J; bases unmatched to any gene: 12. The CDR3 runs to 16 residues. Germline values: CDR1 KGHSH, CDR2 LQKENI. As DNA, the CDR3 is TGTGCCAGCTCTCCAAGCAAGGGACAGCGTACAGATACGCAGTATTTT. It yields the protein CASSPSKGQRTDTQYF.

Regarding this clonotype: A read error may account for a junction end that differs from germline. The J gene is TRBJ2-4, the V gene TRBV24-1; 8 nucleotides align to TRBD1. Per the germline V gene, CDR1 is KGHDR and CDR2 is SFDVKD. The CDR3 is made up of 10 amino acids. The CDR3: CATSDSTGDF. CDR3 DNA sequence: TGTGCCACCAGTGATTCGACAGGGGACTTC.

The CDR3 loop reads CASSIAAGAESGNTIYF. The CDR3 DNA reads as TGTGCCAGTAGTATAGCGGCGGGGGCAGAATCTGGAAACACCATATATTTT. This chain uses TRBV19 with TRBJ1-3, with D maybe TRBD1 (6 bases). The CDR3 is 17 residues long. V lost 1 base to trimming and J lost 1 base, with 14 bases between them. CDR1 is LNHDA and CDR2 is SQIVND in the germline V gene (reference sequence).

This clonotype was counted between two and nine times. CDR3 in DNA: TGTGCCAGCAGCTCGCTATCCAGGGGTAGGGACAATCAGCCCCAGCATTTT. It is translated as CASSSLSRGRDNQPQHF. The V gene is TRBV7-3, the J gene TRBJ1-5; D is perhaps TRBD1 (6 bases). The V end was cut by 4 bases, the J end by 3 bases, with 19 bases between. The germline V gene has CDR1 SGHTA and CDR2 FQGTGA. The CDR3 covers 17 residues.

This clonotype has more than one count but fewer than ten. Here the CDR3 reads CATRDRSNEKLFF. In DNA form, the CDR3 reads TGTGCCACCCGGGACAGGAGTAATGAAAAACTGTTTTTT. The chain carries TRBV3-1 and TRBJ1-4, with TRBD1 matching 8 bases. The germline V gene encodes CDR1 LGHDT and CDR2 YNNKEL (reference sequence). V was pared by 10 bases and J by 4 bases, with 5 bases of the junction left unmatched. The CDR3 covers 13 residues.

Ten or more counts support this clonotype. The gene calls are TRBV6-2 or TRBV6-3 and TRBJ1-5; no clear D. Germline values: CDR1 MNHEY, CDR2 SVGEGT. The CDR3 is 12 amino acids. V lost 4 bases and J lost 7, with 8 bases in between. For the CDR3, the DNA is TGTGCCAGCAGTTCAACCGTCCAGCCCCAGCATTTT. It specifies CASSSTVQPQHF.